The present T cell receptor (beta chain) was sequenced within a study of cytomegalovirus exposure and HLA in healthy donors. This CDR3 spans 14 amino acids. V shed 3 bases and J shed 8 bases, with 15 bases lying between them. The V gene's germline CDR1 is ENHRY and CDR2 SYGVKD. Study-wide results and caveats: Investigators reported 150 to 200 TCR beta chains as tied to cytomegalovirus. In vitro data verified a few CMV-associated chains as specific for CMV antigens.

Each donor was nominally healthy when sampled (though unrecorded immune exposures were likely). About this clone: Its antigen is not known.

In the PCR, 60 Vbeta and 13 Jbeta primers were used. Assay: immunoSEQ multiplex PCR; the TCRdb copy retains only in-frame clones and omits some. The table shows 150,000 to 200,000 clones, with 70% to 90% occurring only once. This chain uses TRBV10-3 with TRBJ2-3; D is perhaps TRBD1 (5 bases). The sample taken for sequencing was PBMCs. The origin of this receptor is a man aged 18 to 30 in good health and CMV-seropositive. CDR3 loop: CAISDGREDITQYF. In DNA, the CDR3 is TGTGCCATCAGTGATGGCAGGGAAGATATTACGCAGTATTTT.